The 2 T cell receptor beta chains listed next were all sequenced from one sample in a study of shared clonotypes between healthy human individuals. Libraries were prepared by immunoSEQ multiplex PCR; TCRdb keeps only in-frame clonotypes and omits some of them. Among about 2.4 million clones listed, approximately 92% were seen once. Material for sequencing was naive CD4+ T cells sorted from blood. Subset: CD45RA+ positively selected. The receptor set was obtained from a man between 18 and 35 years old in good health.

In DNA, the CDR3 is TGTGCCAGCAGTCGATCCGGGACTTTACCCCCCGGGGAGCTGTTTTTT. It specifies CASSRSGTLPPGELFF. This chain uses TRBV6-6 with TRBJ2-2, with a tentative D call TRBD2 (6 bases). Germline assignment: CDR1 MNHNY and CDR2 SVGAGI (reference sequence). This CDR3 region has 16 residues. V was pared by 5 bases and J by 6 bases, with 19 bases between.

The V and J genes are TRBV10-2 and TRBJ2-1; 10 nucleotides align to TRBD1. The CDR3 has 17 amino acids. Germline trimming cut 0 bases from V and 4 bases from J; bases unmatched to any gene: 6. The germline V gene encodes CDR1 WSHSY and CDR2 SAAADI. The CDR3 region is CASSESYPGQGYNEQFF. CDR3 DNA sequence: TGCGCCAGCAGTGAGTCTTATCCGGGACAGGGGTACAATGAGCAGTTCTTC.